This T cell receptor (beta chain) was captured in a study of T-cell reconstitution after alpha-beta-depleted transplantation in children. Findings and limits, study-wide: Where some patients showed high TCRbeta diversity at day 60, it came from recipient T cells and thymic progenitors that had survived. Newly made T cells mostly supplied T-cell counts and diversity one year after transplant.

Germline assignment: CDR1 SGHRS and CDR2 YFSETQ. The CDR3 runs to 15 residues. The V segment lost 0 bases and the J segment 6 bases; nucleotides outside the gene matches: 3. This clonotype was observed many times. Its antigen is still unknown. Library preparation (for TCRbeta) was performed with unique molecular identifiers. TCRdb analysed the PCR reads with MiXCR anew, one entry per CDR3 protein. This table holds a few hundred thousand distinct CDR3 sequences, 25% to 30% found once. Sequenced here: PBMCs, sampled before TCRalphabeta/CD19-depleted stem cell transplant. This chain connects TRBV5-1 to TRBJ2-1, with TRBD2 matching over 10 bases. The clonotype comes from a boy younger than two with Wiskott-Aldrich syndrome, due to receive a stem cell transplant. In nucleotides, the CDR3 is TGCGCCAGCAGCTTGGTAGCGGGAGGTGGCAATGAGCAGTTCTTC. This codes for CASSLVAGGGNEQFF.